This T cell receptor beta chain was captured in a study of blood T cell repertoires in COVID-19. Study-level background: T cells, B-cell-depleted T cells, or PBMCs supplied cDNA or gDNA.

Here immunoSEQ multiplex PCR was the method, and the copy in TCRdb shows in-frame clones only, minus some. The data hold fewer than 85,000 clones, with less than 95% observed a single time. The TCR originated in a woman aged 45-59 years in a cohort sampled during active COVID-19. The sample was peripheral blood.

In nucleotides, the CDR3 is TGTGCCATCAGTAGGACGGGGAGCAATCAGCCCCAGCATTTT. Its translation is CAISRTGSNQPQHF. This chain connects TRBV10-3 to TRBJ1-5; D unresolved. The CDR3 contains 14 residues. V was pared by 5 bases and J by 1 base, with 9 bases between. Germline CDR1 is ENHRY and CDR2 is SYGVKD.